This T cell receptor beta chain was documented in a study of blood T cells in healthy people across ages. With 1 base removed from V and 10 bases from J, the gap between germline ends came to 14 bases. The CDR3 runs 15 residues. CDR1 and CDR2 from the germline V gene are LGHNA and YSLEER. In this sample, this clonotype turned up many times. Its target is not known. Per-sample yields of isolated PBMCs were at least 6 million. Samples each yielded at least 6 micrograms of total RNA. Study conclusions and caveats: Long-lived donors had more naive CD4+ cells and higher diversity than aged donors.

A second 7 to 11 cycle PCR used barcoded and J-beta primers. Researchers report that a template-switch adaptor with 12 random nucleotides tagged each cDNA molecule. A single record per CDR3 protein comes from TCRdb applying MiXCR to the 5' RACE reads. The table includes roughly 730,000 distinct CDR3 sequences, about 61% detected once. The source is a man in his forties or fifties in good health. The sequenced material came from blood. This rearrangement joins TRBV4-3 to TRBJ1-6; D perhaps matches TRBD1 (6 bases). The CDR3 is CASSQAGGLGSPLHF. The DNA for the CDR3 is TGCGCCAGCAGCCAAGCCGGGGGCTTGGGATCACCCCTCCACTTT.